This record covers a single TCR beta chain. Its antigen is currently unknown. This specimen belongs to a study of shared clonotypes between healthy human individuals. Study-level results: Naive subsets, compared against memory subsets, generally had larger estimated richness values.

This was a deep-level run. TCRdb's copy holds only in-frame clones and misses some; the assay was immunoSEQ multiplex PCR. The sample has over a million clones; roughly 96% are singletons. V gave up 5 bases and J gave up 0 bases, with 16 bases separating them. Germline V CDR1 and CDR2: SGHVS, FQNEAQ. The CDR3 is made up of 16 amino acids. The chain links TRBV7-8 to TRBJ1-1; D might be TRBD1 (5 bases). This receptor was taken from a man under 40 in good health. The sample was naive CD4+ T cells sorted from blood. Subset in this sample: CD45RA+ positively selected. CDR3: CASSLGRTKMNTEAFF. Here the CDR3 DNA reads TGTGCCAGCAGCCTGGGACGGACTAAAATGAACACTGAAGCTTTCTTT.